This T cell receptor (beta chain) was identified in a study of CD8 T cells in Susac syndrome. Sequencing targeted TCR beta in blood CD8+ and CD4+ T cells. Each multiple sclerosis control was a treatment-naive patient with relapsing-remitting disease that was either stable or active. The TEMRA cells underwent FACS enrichment, while the CD8+ and CD4+ T cells underwent negative isolation. The CDR3 totals 17 residues. With V trimmed by 0 bases and J by 7 bases, 10 bases remained unmatched. CDR1 and CDR2 (germline): SGHRS, YFSETQ. Reverse transcription of roughly 0.5 to 1 ug RNA was carried out with random hexamers. TCR beta CDR3 was amplified by immunoSEQ multiplex PCR. This amplification extended across 54 Vbeta and 13 Jbeta segments. TCRdb re-called the immunoSEQ multiplex PCR reads with MiXCR, one entry per CDR3 protein. The sample lists almost 450,000 distinct CDR3 sequences, around 85% occurring once.

The receptor's source is a human donor with multiple sclerosis. The J gene is TRBJ2-4, the V gene TRBV5-1; 10 nucleotides agree with TRBD1. Sequenced sample: CD8+ T cells from PBMCs. The chain's CDR3 is CASSLAGTGDFGNIQYF. The CDR3 DNA follows: TGCGCCAGCAGCTTGGCTGGGACAGGGGATTTCGGGAACATTCAGTACTTC.